This T cell receptor beta chain was sequenced in a study of blood T cell repertoires in COVID-19. About the research overall: COVID-19 samples, acute and convalescent, were from the United States, Italy and Spain. T cells, B-cell-depleted T cells, or PBMCs provided the cDNA or gDNA that served as material.

As processed by the authors: Reference gene primer amplification gave nucleated cell count estimates. TCRdb keeps only in-frame clones here, not all; method: immunoSEQ multiplex PCR. From that table come the V and J calls and clone size; the DNA was used to work out D and trimming. This sample has 150,000 or so clones, with roughly nine tenths found just once. From germline, CDR1 is SGHDT and CDR2 YYEEEE. Unmatched junction bases numbered 13, after V lost 3 bases and J lost 2 bases. The CDR3 is 19 residues long. The sequence derives from a woman aged 40 to 50 with acute or convalescent COVID-19. The sample was peripheral blood. This chain uses TRBV5-6 with TRBJ2-3; 12 bases are a match to TRBD2. The CDR3 spells CASSSRLAGAFGNTDTQYF. For the CDR3, the DNA is TGTGCCAGCAGCTCCCGACTAGCGGGGGCATTCGGCAACACAGATACGCAGTATTTT. The full variable domain, completed using reference TRBV5-6 and TRBJ2-3, is DAGVTQSPTHLIKTRGQQVTLRCSPKSGHDTVSWYQQALGQGPQFIFQYYEEEERQRGNFPDRFSGHQFPNYSSELNVNALLLGDSALYLCASSSRLAGAFGNTDTQYFGPGTRLTVL.